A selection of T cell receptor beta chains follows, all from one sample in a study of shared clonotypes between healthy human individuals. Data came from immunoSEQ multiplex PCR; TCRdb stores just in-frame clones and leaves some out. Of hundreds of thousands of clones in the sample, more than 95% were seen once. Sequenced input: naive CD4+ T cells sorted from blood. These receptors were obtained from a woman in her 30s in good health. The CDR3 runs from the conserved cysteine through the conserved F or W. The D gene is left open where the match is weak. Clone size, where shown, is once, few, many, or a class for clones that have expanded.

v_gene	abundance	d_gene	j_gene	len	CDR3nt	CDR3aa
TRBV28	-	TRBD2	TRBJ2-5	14	TGTGCCAGCGGACTAGCGCTAGGAAAAGAGACCCAGTACTTC	CASGLALGKETQYF
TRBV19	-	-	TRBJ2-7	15	TGTGCCAGTAGCCCAAGCGGGCCTTACTTCTACGAGCAGTACTTC	CASSPSGPYFYEQYF
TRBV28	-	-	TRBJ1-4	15	TGTGCCAGCAGTATTGGGGGGTCGTTGAGTGAAAAACTGTTTTTT	CASSIGGSLSEKLFF
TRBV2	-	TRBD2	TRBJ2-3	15	TGTGCCAGCAGCGGACTAGCGGGATTCACAGATACGCAGTATTTT	CASSGLAGFTDTQYF
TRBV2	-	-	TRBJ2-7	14	TGTGCCAGCCGTGGGGGCAGGGGGGAATACGAGCAGTACTTC	CASRGGRGEYEQYF
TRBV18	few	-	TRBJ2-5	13	TGTGCCAGCTCACCAGATTTGGGGGAGACCCAGTACTTC	CASSPDLGETQYF
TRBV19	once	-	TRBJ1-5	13	TGTGCCAGTAGTATAGGGGGTAGTCAGCCCCAGCATTTT	CASSIGGSQPQHF
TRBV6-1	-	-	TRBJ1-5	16	TGTGCCAGCAGTGGCCTGGGGGGAGGGGTACGGCAGCCCCAGCATTTT	CASSGLGGGVRQPQHF
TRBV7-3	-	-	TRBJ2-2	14	TGTGCCAGCAGCCAGTCTCGAGGGACCGGGGAGCTGTTTTTT	CASSQSRGTGELFF
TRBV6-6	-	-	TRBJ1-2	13	TGTGCCAGCAGTTACGTCGGAAGCTATGGCTACACCTTC	CASSYVGSYGYTF
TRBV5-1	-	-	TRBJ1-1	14	TGCGCCAGCAGCTTGTTTGCAGGGGCCACTGAAGCTTTCTTT	CASSLFAGATEAFF
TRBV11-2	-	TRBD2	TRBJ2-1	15	TGTGCCAGCAGCTTAGAACTAGCGGGAGTCTATGAGCAGTTCTTC	CASSLELAGVYEQFF
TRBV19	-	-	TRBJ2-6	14	TGTGCCAGTAGTAGTATCTCTGGGGCCAACGTCCTGACTTTC	CASSSISGANVLTF
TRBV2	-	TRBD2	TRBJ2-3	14	TGTGCCAGTGCGACTAGCGGGAGTCCGGATACGCAGTATTTT	CASATSGSPDTQYF
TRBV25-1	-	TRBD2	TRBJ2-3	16	TGTGCCAGCGAACCAAGACTAGCGGGAGGTACAGATACGCAGTATTTT	CASEPRLAGGTDTQYF
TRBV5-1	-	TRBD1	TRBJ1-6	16	TGCGCCAGCAGCTTGGACCAACAGGGGGTGAATTCACCCCTCCACTTT	CASSLDQQGVNSPLHF
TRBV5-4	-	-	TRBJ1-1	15	TGTGCCAGCAGCTTGGATGCGGGAATGAACACTGAAGCTTTCTTT	CASSLDAGMNTEAFF
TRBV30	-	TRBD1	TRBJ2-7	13	TGTGCCTCTAAACGGGACAGGGGTTACGAGCAGTACTTC	CASKRDRGYEQYF
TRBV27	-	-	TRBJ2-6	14	TGTGCCAGCGGATCTTACTCTGGGGCCAACGTCCTGACTTTC	CASGSYSGANVLTF
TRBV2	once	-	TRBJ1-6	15	TGTGCCAGCAGTGCAGACTCCATCCCAAGTTCACCCCTCCACTTT	CASSADSIPSSPLHF
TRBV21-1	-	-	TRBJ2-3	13	TGTGCCAGCACCGGGACTAGCGGGAGTGCGCAGTATTTT	CASTGTSGSAQYF
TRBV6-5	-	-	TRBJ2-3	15	TGTGCCAGCAGTCCTAGACAGTACAGCACAGATACGCAGTATTTT	CASSPRQYSTDTQYF
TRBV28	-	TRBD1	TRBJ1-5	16	TGTGCCAGCCTTAACCGGGGGACAGGGAGCAATCAGCCCCAGCATTTT	CASLNRGTGSNQPQHF
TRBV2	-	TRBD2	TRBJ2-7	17	TGTGCCAGCAGTGAAGCGCTTGGACTAGCGGGGCCTTACGAGCAGTACTTC	CASSEALGLAGPYEQYF